The 3 T cell receptor beta chains in this list originate from one sample, sequenced in a study of identical twins. TCRdb called the 5' RACE reads again in MiXCR, with one record for every CDR3 protein. The table shows around 670,000 distinct CDR3 sequences, with over 5% occurring only once. Material: naive T cells sorted from blood. The receptors derive from a man aged 18 to 30 in good health.

This clonotype was recorded a few times. This chain uses TRBV7-6 with TRBJ2-6; 7 nucleotides match TRBD1. The ends lost 3 bases at V and 4 bases at J; junction bases unmatched: 12. CDR1 SGHVS and CDR2 FNYEAQ come from the germline V gene. There are 18 residues in the CDR3. The CDR3: CASSLFTGEPWGANVLTF. The CDR3 coding sequence is TGTGCCAGCAGCTTGTTTACAGGGGAACCCTGGGGGGCCAACGTCCTGACTTTC.

This clonotype was found many times. The chain employs TRBV7-2 and TRBJ1-3; D perhaps matches TRBD1 (5 bases). Germline V gene data show CDR1 as SGHTA and CDR2 as FQGNSA. The V end was cut by 5 bases, the J end by 2 bases, with 10 bases between. This CDR3 region has 14 residues. The CDR3 DNA reads as TGTGCCAGCAGCCAAGGGGATCCTGGAAACACCATATATTTT. Amino acids: CASSQGDPGNTIYF.

The V gene is TRBV5-1, the J gene TRBJ2-5; no definite D call. The CDR3 extends over 14 amino acids. The germline V and J ends were trimmed by 4 bases and 5 bases, with 15 bases remaining between them. The germline gives CDR1 SGHRS, CDR2 YFSETQ. CDR3 nucleotide sequence: TGCGCCAGCAGCCCCGGGTCCTATCGGGAGACCCAGTACTTC. Protein sequence: CASSPGSYRETQYF.